Detailed here is one T cell receptor beta chain. The antigen remains undetermined. PCR used 60 Vbeta primers and 13 Jbeta primers. Data came from immunoSEQ multiplex PCR; TCRdb stores just in-frame clones and leaves some out. The profile shows some 150,000 clones, more than 75% of them singletons. This record belongs to a study of cytomegalovirus exposure and HLA in healthy donors. Notes on the study in general: Many donors carried some public TCRs, although rarity characterized most TCR sequences.

Germline V gene lookup returns CDR1 MDHEN and CDR2 SYDVKM. The CDR3 has 12 residues. The sample consisted of PBMCs. The chain has TRBV28 and TRBJ1-2; 7 bases match TRBD1. The clonotype originates from a human donor in good health. The CDR3 loop reads CAAVTGLMGYTF. CDR3 sequence (DNA): TGTGCTGCGGTGACAGGGCTGATGGGCTACACCTTC.